This T cell receptor (beta chain) stems from a study of T-cell memory formation after mild COVID-19 (dated by TCRdb to the early 2020s). Regarding the study in general: Most TCR sequence clusters were specific to one of the two donors. In a couple of donors, T-cell clones that expanded and contracted after mild COVID-19 were followed by sequencing TCRalpha and TCRbeta repertoires longitudinally. Two young, previously healthy adult volunteers made up the cohort, one male and one female. Broad study findings and their caveats: Clones contracting from day 15 to 85 had balanced CD4/CD8 phenotypes, while a second wave expanding from day 15 to 37 was biased towards CD4+. The detection of some responding clones in pre-infection memory suggests that pre-existing cross-reactive memory T cells joined the SARS-CoV-2 response. The study included only a couple of mild cases, and larger cohorts that include severe cases with pre-infection samples were judged to be necessary. Contracting CD4+ clones appeared mostly in the CM and EM memory subsets, whereas CD8+ clones were enriched in EMRA. SARS-CoV-2 specificity of the second-wave clones peaking on day 37 was not confirmed.

Concerning this clonotype itself: The specificity of this receptor is unknown. Base qualities were left out, and no much larger clone turns up one base away.

Ficoll-Paque density gradient centrifugation was the method used to isolate PBMCs. Per the germline V gene, SQVTM is the CDR1 and ANQGSEA is the CDR2. The junction carries 15 bases between V and J, which are trimmed by 3 bases and 6 bases respectively. The CDR3 spans 13 residues, from the cysteine through the phenylalanine. Here the CDR3 DNA is all that survives: 39 bases in frame from base 1. The sequencer listed for this sample is Illumina NovaSeq 6000. TCRalpha and TCRbeta cDNA libraries were built by 5'RACE with constant-segment primers, adding sample barcodes and unique molecular identifiers. Trizol reagent was used to extract RNA from every sample. The libraries were amplified in two PCR steps, and the second step added a second sample barcode and Illumina TruSeq adapters. The libraries were sequenced on an Illumina NovaSeq using 2 x 150 bp paired-end reads. The source study handled its data this way. Demultiplexing of reads and collapsing into UMI-guided consensus sequences were performed with migec v1.2.7. With mixcr v2.1.11, UMI consensuses were aligned to TRA and TRB V and J templates and assembled into clonotypes. A clonotype was counted as expanded or contracted only if both edgeR and NoisET called the change significant, with noise models trained on biological replicates. For edgeR calls, the cutoffs were a false discovery rate-adjusted p below 0.01 and a log2 fold-change threshold of 1. As an exploratory analysis of dynamics, PCA with hierarchical clustering was applied to max-normalized trajectories of the 1000 most abundant clonotypes. Each responding clone was given a CD4 or CD8 phenotype based on the CD4+ and CD8+ repertoires, which had been sequenced separately. TCRdb reprocessed the public reads (quality trimming at Q25 with fastp, clone calling with MiXCR) and kept in-frame beta chains. One record per CDR3 amino acid sequence lists the most common genes and DNA. These V and J calls are TCRdb output, not the study's own analysis. This sample holds roughly 580,000 distinct CDR3 sequences; more than 15% were observed only once. 12% of the sample rests with the top ten.

This sequence was found in an adult woman who had mild COVID-19 (a few samples of this study predate the infection). The sample titles of this study are shuffled in the database, so cell type and time point are left out; the donor was told from shared clones. The sequenced sample consisted of PBMCs or a T cell subset sorted from them (not recorded which). The receptor chain draws on TRBV29-1 and TRBJ2-7; the D gene is unclear. The DNA sequence follows: TGCAGCGTTGAGGGCATGTTGGGTGGCGAGCAGTACTTC. Its protein reads: CSVEGMLGGEQYF.